The T cell receptor (beta chain) described here comes from a study of cytomegalovirus exposure and HLA in healthy donors. In the study overall: A preliminary data release comprised around 85 million unique TCRs obtained from HLA-typed donors.

Germline values: CDR1 GTSNPN, CDR2 SVGIG (reference sequence). Trimming at V came to 0 bases and at J to 5 bases, leaving 4 bases not matched to a gene. The CDR3 runs to 14 residues. The study's findings and limits: Based on reports, TCR beta sequences accurately predicted HLA-A and HLA-B alleles for most subjects. It was reported in a later analysis that an Asian-associated ancestry cluster showed fewer N-insertions than the roughly 710-donor mean.

Remarks on this clone: Its antigen is unknown.

Vbeta (60) and Jbeta (13) primers were used in the PCR. The data were produced by immunoSEQ multiplex PCR, yet TCRdb's version contains in-frame clones alone and is incomplete. The sample includes roughly 180,000 clones, approximately 83% of them seen just once. All the people who gave samples were healthy bone marrow donors. The sample was PBMCs. The receptor was isolated from a boy aged 2 to 9 in good health and CMV-seronegative. V gene TRBV30 combines with J gene TRBJ2-3, with 8 positions matching TRBD2. In DNA, the CDR3 is TGTGCCTGGAGTGTAACCAGCGGGGGAGATACGCAGTATTTT. Translated, it gives CAWSVTSGGDTQYF.